The 12 T cell receptor beta chains below all came from one sample that was sequenced in a study of identical twins. TCRdb reprocessed the 5' RACE reads via MiXCR and lists one record per CDR3 protein. The sample consists of 400,000 to 500,000 distinct CDR3 sequences, less than 20% of them appearing once. Sequenced sample: naive T cells sorted from blood. All receptors come from a man between 50 and 59 years old in good health.

On this clonotype: One end of the junction does not line up with germline, which may come from a read error. In DNA, the CDR3 is TGTGTCAGCACTGAAATGTCTAGCGGGAGAGGAGATACGCAGTATTTT. Translation gives CVSTEMSSGRGDTQYF. The rearrangement joins TRBV6-2 or TRBV6-3 to TRBJ2-3; TRBD2 agrees at 10 bases. The CDR3 runs 16 residues. The germline CDR1 and CDR2 sequences are MNHEY and SVGEGT.

Ten or more counts support this clonotype. The chain recombines TRBV6-5 with TRBJ2-5; a weak D match, TRBD1 (6 bases). There are 16 residues in the CDR3. Germline CDR1 is MNHEY and CDR2 is SVGAGI. The V and J ends lost 4 bases and 5 bases respectively, with 20 bases between them. CDR3 residues: CASSLLTQGWRETQYF. The CDR3 DNA reads as TGTGCCAGCAGTTTATTAACGCAGGGGTGGCGCGAGACCCAGTACTTC.

Turning to this clonotype: This may come from a read error, since a much larger clone is one base off. CDR3 DNA sequence: TGTGCCAGCAGTTCACGACTAAGGGGAAGGAACCCTGAAGCTTTCTTT. This codes for CASSSRLRGRNPEAFF. The V call is TRBV28, the J call TRBJ1-1; D is possibly TRBD1 (5 bases). The CDR3 length is 16 residues. Germline CDR1 and CDR2: MDHEN and SYDVKM.

This clonotype was picked up a small number of times. This chain joins TRBV10-3 and TRBJ2-3, with TRBD1 as a possible D gene (6 bases). Between the trimmed V and J ends, which lost 0 bases and 0 bases, there was a span of 10 bases. In germline, CDR1 is ENHRY, CDR2 SYGVKD. CDR3 length equals 16 residues. This chain's CDR3 is CAISESGTISTDTQYF. In nucleotides, the CDR3 is TGTGCCATCAGTGAGTCGGGGACAATAAGCACAGATACGCAGTATTTT.

This clonotype was counted ten times or more. The chain has TRBV4-3 and TRBJ2-1; 8 bases match TRBD2. This CDR3 contains 15 residues. In germline, CDR1 is LGHNA, CDR2 YSLEER. With 4 bases clipped from V and 8 bases from J, the junction kept 10 bases outside the gene matches. In DNA, the CDR3 is TGCGCCAGCAGCCGCACTAGCGGCTTTTTGTATGAGCAGTTCTTC. This gives the protein CASSRTSGFLYEQFF.

This clonotype came up a few times. The chain combines TRBV12-3 or TRBV12-4 with TRBJ2-1; D may match TRBD1 or TRBD2 (5 bases each). The V end lost 6 bases, the J end lost 4 bases, and 16 bases lay between the germline ends. The CDR3 runs 15 residues. CDR3 sequence: CASSPGKGSYNEQFF. The CDR3 DNA follows: TGTGCCAGCAGCCCCGGGAAGGGGTCGTACAATGAGCAGTTCTTC.

This clonotype appeared once. The J gene is TRBJ1-1, the V gene TRBV4-2, with 8 bases lining up with TRBD1. The germline CDR1 and CDR2 sequences are LGHNA and YNFKEQ. This CDR3 has 15 residues. V was pared by 4 bases and J by 0 bases, with 4 bases of the junction left unmatched. As DNA, the CDR3 is TGTGCCAGCAGCCGATCGACAGGGGTGAACACTGAAGCTTTCTTT. Its translation: CASSRSTGVNTEAFF.

Worth noting for this clonotype: The junction differs from germline at one of its ends, possibly a read error. The chain recombines TRBV20-1 with TRBJ2-3, with 13 nucleotides matching TRBD2. Germline loops: CDR1 DFQATT, CDR2 SNEGSKA (reference sequence). The CDR3 spans 15 residues. CDR3 amino acids: CSAPTSGRTMDTQNF. Here the CDR3 DNA reads TGCAGTGCCCCGACTAGCGGGAGGACAATGGATACGCAGAATTTT.

This clonotype was counted many times. The J gene is TRBJ2-7, the V gene TRBV11-2; TRBD1 agrees at 9 bases. The germline CDR1 and CDR2 sequences are SGHAT and FQNNGV. V was clipped by 4 bases and J by 7 bases; unmatched bases: 11. CDR3 length: 15 amino acids. The CDR3 loop is CASSWGTGIGREQYF. The DNA of the CDR3 is TGTGCCAGCAGCTGGGGGACAGGGATCGGCAGGGAGCAGTACTTC. Complete variable domain (other parts from reference TRBV11-2 and TRBJ2-7): EAGVAQSPRYKIIEKRQSVAFWCNPISGHATLYWYQQILGQGPKLLIQFQNNGVVDDSQLPKDRFSAERLKGVDSTLKIQPAKLEDSAVYLCASSWGTGIGREQYFGPGTRLTVT.

CDR3 DNA: TGTGCCAGCAGCGAGTTGGGGGGACTAGCGGGAGTCAATGAGCAGTTCTTC. This sequence encodes CASSELGGLAGVNEQFF. V and J are TRBV7-8 and TRBJ2-1; 14 nucleotides align to TRBD2. CDR3 size: 17 residues. Trimming took 5 bases from V and 6 from J; bases not matched to a gene: 9. Germline lookup yields CDR1 SGHVS and CDR2 FQNEAQ.

This clonotype was counted many times. V and J are TRBV7-2 and TRBJ2-3; 11 bases align to TRBD2. Per germline, CDR1 SGHTA and CDR2 FQGNSA. The CDR3 runs 16 residues. The V and J ends lost 5 bases and 0 bases, in that order; junction bases with no gene match: 4. The CDR3 coding sequence is TGTGCCAGCAGCCCACTAGCGGGGGCTAGCACAGATACGCAGTATTTT. It translates to CASSPLAGASTDTQYF.

This clonotype has just a few counts. The CDR3 nucleotides are TGCGCCAGCAGCCAGAATAACTGGGACAGGGGGGCTTACGAGCAGTACTTC. Protein: CASSQNNWDRGAYEQYF. The chain recombines TRBV4-3 with TRBJ2-7; 11 positions agree with TRBD1. The CDR3 runs 17 residues. Germline CDR1 and CDR2: LGHNA and YSLEER. V shed 3 bases, J shed 4 bases, and the junction held 11 bases outside the gene matches.